This TCR beta chain appears in the sequencing data of a study of shared clonotypes between healthy human individuals. Trimming removed 0 bases from V and 10 bases from J; junction bases left unmatched: 13. Germline-derived CDR1 and CDR2 are SGHNT and YYREEE (reference sequence). The length of the CDR3 is 16 residues. Both subsets, CD45RA+ naive and CD45RA-negative memory, were split from the CD4+ cells. At the deep level, the assay was run. Assay: immunoSEQ multiplex PCR; the TCRdb copy retains only in-frame clones and omits some. This sample has around 2.5 million clones; under 95% occur once, and the top ten carry approximately 0.36%.

The sequence was collected from a man aged 18 to 30 in good health. Some clones in this sample may be carry-over from other donors' samples. Sequenced material: naive CD4+ T cells from PBMCs. The subset here: CD45RA+ positively selected. J is TRBJ2-5 and V is TRBV5-4, with 9 bases fitting TRBD2. CDR3 loop: CASSLGWTSDLGGQYF. CDR3 nucleotide sequence: TGTGCCAGCAGCTTGGGCTGGACTAGCGATCTTGGGGGCCAGTACTTC.